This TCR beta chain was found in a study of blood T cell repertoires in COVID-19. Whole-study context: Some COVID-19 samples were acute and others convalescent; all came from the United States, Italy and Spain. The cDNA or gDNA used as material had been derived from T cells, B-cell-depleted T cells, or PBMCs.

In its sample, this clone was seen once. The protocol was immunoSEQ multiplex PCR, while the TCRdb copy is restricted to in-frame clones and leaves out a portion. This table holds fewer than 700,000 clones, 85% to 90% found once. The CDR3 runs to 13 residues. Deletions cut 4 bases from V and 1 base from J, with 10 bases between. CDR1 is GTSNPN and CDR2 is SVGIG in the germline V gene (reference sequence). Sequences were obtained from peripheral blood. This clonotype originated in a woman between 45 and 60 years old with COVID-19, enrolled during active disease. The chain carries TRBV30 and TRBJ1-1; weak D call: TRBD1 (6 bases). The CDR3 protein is CAWKGQRNTEAFF. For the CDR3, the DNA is TGTGCCTGGAAGGGACAACGGAACACTGAAGCTTTCTTT.